The source of this T cell receptor beta chain is a study of identical twins. Study-wide points: Models underestimated TCR alpha sharing (out-of-frame) in monozygotic twins. Reduced insertions were recorded for abundant cord blood beta clonotypes, with no such pattern in memory repertoires.

On this clonotype: Its antigen is currently unknown.

Trimming shortened V by 6 bases and J by 7 bases, and 9 bases separated the two germline ends. Looked up from germline, CDR1 is MNHEY and CDR2 is SVGEGT. The CDR3 totals 11 residues. A template switching step contributed a universal primer site, while unique molecular identifiers were present in the cDNA. Each CDR3 protein gets one entry after TCRdb re-called the 5' RACE reads with MiXCR. The sample shows approximately 410,000 distinct CDR3 sequences, roughly 20% of them seen only once. V is TRBV6-2 or TRBV6-3 and J is TRBJ1-2; D possibly corresponds to TRBD1 (6 bases). Input material: naive T cells sorted from blood. This TCR was recovered from a man between 50 and 59 years old in good health. This chain's CDR3 is CASRQGSGYTF. The CDR3 DNA follows: TGTGCCAGCAGACAGGGCAGTGGCTACACCTTC.